These T cell receptor beta chains were read from a single sample in a study of OX40 agonist ivuxolimab in advanced cancers. Assay used: immunoSEQ multiplex PCR; TCRdb lists only in-frame clones, some missing. The sample consists of roughly 110,000 clones, just over 90% of them appearing once. Specimen: CD4+ or CD8+ T cells sorted from blood, collected in a trial of the OX40 agonist ivuxolimab. The source of these receptors is an adult with an advanced solid tumor such as melanoma, head and neck, liver or kidney cancer. Both conserved end residues are part of each CDR3. Each record gives: J gene, clone size, D gene, V gene, CDR3 DNA, CDR3 protein. D genes are given only for firm matches. Only some rows state a clone size, as once, few, many or a class for expanded clones.

j_gene: TRBJ2-2; abundance: NA; d_gene: NA; v_gene: TRBV11-3; CDR3nt: TGTGCCAGCAGCTCAGGGACCAACACCGGGGAGCTGTTTTTT; CDR3aa: CASSSGTNTGELFF
j_gene: TRBJ1-5; abundance: NA; d_gene: NA; v_gene: TRBV4-1; CDR3nt: TGCGCCAGCAGCCCGCAGAATGGTCAGCCCCAGCATTTT; CDR3aa: CASSPQNGQPQHF
j_gene: TRBJ1-6; abundance: NA; d_gene: NA; v_gene: TRBV19; CDR3nt: TGTGCCAGCGGTGAGAGGGAAAGATCACCCCTCCACTTT; CDR3aa: CASGERERSPLHF
j_gene: TRBJ2-3; abundance: NA; d_gene: TRBD2; v_gene: TRBV10-2; CDR3nt: TGCGCCAGCAGGACTAGCGGGGGGGCCGGGGATACGCAGTATTTT; CDR3aa: CASRTSGGAGDTQYF
j_gene: TRBJ2-7; abundance: NA; d_gene: TRBD1; v_gene: TRBV7-2; CDR3nt: TGTGCCAGCAGCCGCGGGGCCCGGGACAGGGGGTACGAGCAGTACTTC; CDR3aa: CASSRGARDRGYEQYF
j_gene: TRBJ2-3; abundance: NA; d_gene: TRBD1; v_gene: TRBV2; CDR3nt: TGTGCCAGCAGTGGACAGGGGAGCTCTAGCACAGATACGCAGTATTTT; CDR3aa: CASSGQGSSSTDTQYF
j_gene: TRBJ2-2; abundance: once; d_gene: NA; v_gene: TRBV4-1; CDR3nt: TGCGCCAGCAGCCAAGCGTTACGGGGTCGGGACGGGGAGCTGTTTTTT; CDR3aa: CASSQALRGRDGELFF
j_gene: TRBJ1-2; abundance: NA; d_gene: NA; v_gene: TRBV2; CDR3nt: TGTGCCAGCAGTGAAGAGAGGGCAGGAGCCTTGGGCTACACCTTC; CDR3aa: CASSEERAGALGYTF
j_gene: TRBJ1-5; abundance: NA; d_gene: NA; v_gene: TRBV21-1; CDR3nt: TGTGCCAGCAGCAAGGAGGGACAGGGGAGGTATCAGCCCCAGCATTTT; CDR3aa: CASSKEGQGRYQPQHF
j_gene: TRBJ2-3; abundance: NA; d_gene: NA; v_gene: TRBV29-1; CDR3nt: TGCAGCGTGGCCGAACTAGCAGCAGATACGCAGTATTTT; CDR3aa: CSVAELAADTQYF
j_gene: TRBJ2-5; abundance: NA; d_gene: TRBD2; v_gene: TRBV30; CDR3nt: TGTGCCTGGAGCGGGGGGGCGCAAGAGACCCAGTACTTC; CDR3aa: CAWSGGAQETQYF
j_gene: TRBJ2-3; abundance: NA; d_gene: NA; v_gene: TRBV19; CDR3nt: TGTGCCAGTAGTACCCAAGGGGGGATAACAGATACGCAGTATTTT; CDR3aa: CASSTQGGITDTQYF
j_gene: TRBJ2-2; abundance: NA; d_gene: NA; v_gene: TRBV7-8; CDR3nt: TGTGCCAGCAGCTTAGTAGGAGGCATTACCGGGGAGCTGTTTTTT; CDR3aa: CASSLVGGITGELFF
j_gene: TRBJ2-5; abundance: NA; d_gene: NA; v_gene: TRBV7-6; CDR3nt: TGTGCCAGCAGTTCCCATTCTTTTGGGGAGACCCAGTACTTC; CDR3aa: CASSSHSFGETQYF
j_gene: TRBJ1-2; abundance: NA; d_gene: TRBD1; v_gene: TRBV6-6; CDR3nt: TGTGCCAGCAGCCGAGGACAGGGTTATGGCTACACCTTC; CDR3aa: CASSRGQGYGYTF
j_gene: TRBJ2-3; abundance: NA; d_gene: TRBD2; v_gene: TRBV7-2; CDR3nt: TGTGCCAGCAGCGCTGAAGTAGCGGGGGGCGATACGCAGTATTTT; CDR3aa: CASSAEVAGGDTQYF
j_gene: TRBJ2-1; abundance: NA; d_gene: TRBD2; v_gene: TRBV7-2; CDR3nt: TGTGCCAGCAGCTTAAACTCTCCAACTAGCGGGGGGGCCTACAATGAGCAGTTCTTC; CDR3aa: CASSLNSPTSGGAYNEQFF
j_gene: TRBJ2-1; abundance: NA; d_gene: NA; v_gene: TRBV2; CDR3nt: TGTGCCAGCAGTGAACAGTCATTAGGGAACAATGAGCAGTTCTTC; CDR3aa: CASSEQSLGNNEQFF
j_gene: TRBJ1-1; abundance: once; d_gene: NA; v_gene: TRBV20-1; CDR3nt: TGCAGTGCCCCCGGGGGCACTGAAGCTTTCTTT; CDR3aa: CSAPGGTEAFF
j_gene: TRBJ2-1; abundance: NA; d_gene: TRBD1; v_gene: TRBV11-3; CDR3nt: TGTGCCAGCAGCCCTCGACAGGGGGCCGTTGAGCAGTTCTTC; CDR3aa: CASSPRQGAVEQFF
j_gene: TRBJ1-3; abundance: NA; d_gene: NA; v_gene: TRBV5-6; CDR3nt: TGTGCCAGCAGCGTCTCGTGGCAGGGGATTATCTCTGGAAACACCATATATTTT; CDR3aa: CASSVSWQGIISGNTIYF
j_gene: TRBJ1-5; abundance: NA; d_gene: NA; v_gene: TRBV4-3; CDR3nt: TGCGCCAGCAGCCAAGATGGCAATCAGCCCCAGCATTTT; CDR3aa: CASSQDGNQPQHF
j_gene: TRBJ1-4; abundance: NA; d_gene: NA; v_gene: TRBV6-1; CDR3nt: TGTGCCAGCAGTGAGGTTGGGGGCCCTGAAAAACTGTTTTTT; CDR3aa: CASSEVGGPEKLFF
j_gene: TRBJ2-7; abundance: NA; d_gene: NA; v_gene: TRBV11-2; CDR3nt: TGTGCCAGCAGCCCGCTTGGGGTTCTGTACGAGCAGTACTTC; CDR3aa: CASSPLGVLYEQYF
j_gene: TRBJ2-3; abundance: NA; d_gene: NA; v_gene: TRBV18; CDR3nt: TGTGCCAGCTCACCGGGCTGGGCAACAGATACGCAGTATTTT; CDR3aa: CASSPGWATDTQYF
j_gene: TRBJ1-6; abundance: NA; d_gene: TRBD1; v_gene: TRBV6-5; CDR3nt: TGTGCCAGCAGTTACTTAACTGGACAGGGGTATTCACCCCTCCACTTT; CDR3aa: CASSYLTGQGYSPLHF
j_gene: TRBJ1-2; abundance: NA; d_gene: NA; v_gene: TRBV21-1; CDR3nt: TGTGCCAGCAGCAAAGGTAACAGGATGGATGGCTACACCTTC; CDR3aa: CASSKGNRMDGYTF
j_gene: TRBJ2-1; abundance: few; d_gene: TRBD2; v_gene: TRBV5-1; CDR3nt: TGCGCCAGCAGCTTGGAGGGGACTAGTGTTGAGCAGTTCTTC; CDR3aa: CASSLEGTSVEQFF
j_gene: TRBJ2-1; abundance: NA; d_gene: NA; v_gene: TRBV19; CDR3nt: TGTGCCTCCTGGAGCTCCTACAATGAGCAGTTCTTC; CDR3aa: CASWSSYNEQFF
j_gene: TRBJ1-4; abundance: NA; d_gene: TRBD1; v_gene: TRBV5-5; CDR3nt: TGTGCCAGCAGCTCTGACCGGGACAGGGGATCGAGTGAAAAACTGTTTTTT; CDR3aa: CASSSDRDRGSSEKLFF
j_gene: TRBJ2-4; abundance: few; d_gene: NA; v_gene: TRBV21-1; CDR3nt: TGTGCCAGCAAGGAAAACTCTGTCGGGATAGCCAAAAACATTCAGTACTTC; CDR3aa: CASKENSVGIAKNIQYF